One and the same sample provided the 6 T cell receptor beta chains below, sequenced in a study of shared clonotypes between healthy human individuals. CD45RO-negative CD8 cells positively selected for CCR7 made up the naive population, which excluded terminally differentiated effector memory CD45RA+ cells. Assay: immunoSEQ multiplex PCR; the TCRdb copy retains only in-frame clones and omits some. The data hold about 1,800,000 clones, with approximately 94% observed a single time. The source material was naive CD8+ T cells sorted from blood. The receptors stem from a man between 18 and 29 years old in good health.

Note on this clone: The junction shows a germline mismatch at one end, possibly a read error. The J gene is TRBJ2-7, the V gene TRBV7-7, with D perhaps TRBD2 (5 bases). This CDR3 is built from 14 residues. In germline, CDR1 is SSHAT, CDR2 FNYEAQ (reference sequence). The CDR3 DNA sequence: TGTGCTAGCAGCTTAGAGGACGGGGATCAAGAGCAGTACTTC. This codes for CASSLEDGDQEQYF.

Comment on this clone: Other DNA sequences in this specimen translate into the identical CDR3. V is TRBV27 and J is TRBJ2-1, with D unresolved. CDR1 is MNHEY, CDR2 SMNVEV, per germline (reference sequence). This CDR3 region has 13 residues. Trimming took off 2 bases at V and 4 bases at J, with 6 bases between the two ends. CDR3: CASSLMLYNEQFF. The CDR3 DNA sequence: TGTGCCAGCAGTTTAATGCTATACAATGAGCAGTTCTTC.

This clone came up a few times. The rearrangement joins TRBV7-3 to TRBJ2-2; D possibly uses TRBD1 or TRBD2 (5 bases each). This CDR3 has 16 amino acids. Germline lookup yields CDR1 SGHTA and CDR2 FQGTGA. Trimming took 5 bases from V and 4 from J, leaving 17 bases between them. In nucleotides, the CDR3 is TGTGCCAGCAGCCCGACCGGGACCTTGCCCACCGGGGAGCTGTTTTTT. It translates to CASSPTGTLPTGELFF.

The chain has TRBV5-1 and TRBJ2-1; D call uncertain. Germline V gene sequence: CDR1 SGHRS, CDR2 YFSETQ. V was pared by 4 bases and J by 5 bases, with 7 bases between. The CDR3 spans 12 residues. CDR3 DNA sequence: TGCGCCAGCAGCATATATAACAATGAGCAGTTCTTC. It encodes CASSIYNNEQFF.

The chain carries TRBV5-6 and TRBJ2-7, with D possibly being TRBD1 (5 bases). The CDR3 runs to 15 residues. Per the germline V gene, CDR1 is SGHDT and CDR2 is YYEEEE. The V end was cut by 2 bases, the J end by 3 bases, with 15 bases between. The CDR3 nucleotides read TGTGCCAGCAGCTTCTTTCAGGGTCGTAACTACGAGCAGTACTTC. Translated, it gives CASSFFQGRNYEQYF.

The V gene is TRBV11-2, the J gene TRBJ1-1; D remains unclear. Per the germline V gene, CDR1 is SGHAT and CDR2 is FQNNGV. CDR3 size: 12 residues. With 5 bases removed from V and 2 bases from J, the gap between germline ends came to 6 bases. This CDR3 is CASSAYNTEAFF. The CDR3 DNA follows: TGTGCCAGCAGCGCGTACAACACTGAAGCTTTCTTT.